This TCR beta chain was sequenced in a study of cytomegalovirus exposure and HLA in healthy donors (dated by TCRdb to about 2017). In terms of the full investigation: A later analysis indicated that the roughly 130 validation repertoires were generated on the platform also employed for the approximately 700 repertoires of the first cohort. The study aimed to test whether signatures of past pathogen exposure could be identified by cataloging public T cell receptors. A separate validation cohort of 100 to 150 different subjects was used in addition to the 666-subject first cohort. The study combined high-throughput TCR immunosequencing, statistical association of individual TCRs with disease status, and machine learning to predict cytomegalovirus infection status. General findings and caveats noted by the study authors: The classifier was reported to diagnose cytomegalovirus status with high specificity and sensitivity in both the original cohort and the validation cohort. Most TCR sequences were seen in very few donors, while some public TCRs were found in many individuals. The validation cohort had no HLA typing available for a later analysis, so co-occurrence within that cohort was assessed over all 110 or so repertoires. Subsequent analysis determined that TCRs grouped into clusters in the first cohort also showed a tendency toward co-occurrence across the 130 or so validation repertoires, and 85% to 95% of cluster scores exceeded 0. According to the authors, the approach could potentially be generalized to other disease states and immunological phenotypes. A few of the identified cytomegalovirus-associated TCR beta chains were confirmed in vitro to be specific for cytomegalovirus antigens. In the study, 150 to 200 TCR beta chains were listed as associated with cytomegalovirus.

Library preparation was by the immunoSEQ multiplex PCR assay. Processing in the source paper ran as follows. A statistical classification framework was developed to diagnose cytomegalovirus status using the catalog of TCR beta chain sequences. The table comes from immuneACCESS by way of TCRdb, which keeps in-frame sequences with V and J called. Part of the clones is missing from these tables; in studies checked, under half for an unresolved V gene and the rest for unknown reasons. That table is the source of V, J and clone size, and D and trimming were worked out from the DNA. The sample records more than 200,000 clones, 80% to 95% of which are singletons. The ten largest clones represent roughly 3% of the sample. As concerns this clone: The clone's antigen remains unknown. No clone much larger than this one lies a single base away; base qualities are absent.

Donors formed part of the validation cohort, which comprised about 120 subjects and was distinct from the first cohort of several hundred subjects. The V end gives up 5 bases and the J end 6 bases, leaving 8 bases in the junction not matched to a gene. Measured from the cysteine to the phenylalanine, the CDR3 is 14 residues long. Just the 42-base CDR3 DNA is kept, in frame starting at base 1. Taken from the germline V gene, the CDR1 and CDR2 loops are SGHTA and FQGTGA. The sequenced sample was PBMCs. The V and J genes are TRBV7-3 and TRBJ2-7, with 9 middle bases fitting TRBD1. The clonotype originates from a woman aged 30 to 39 in good health and CMV-seronegative. The nucleotides read TGTGCCAGCAGCCAGACAGGGGGGGCAGGCGAGCAGTACTTC. The encoded protein is CASSQTGGAGEQYF. The full variable domain, completed from the reference TRBV7-3 and TRBJ2-7 proteins outside the CDR3, reads GAGVSQTPSNKVTEKGKYVELRCDPISGHTALYWYRQSLGQGPEFLIYFQGTGAADDSGLPNDRFFAVRPEGSVSTLKIQRTERGDSAVYLCASSQTGGAGEQYFGPGTRLTVT.